The 14 T cell receptor beta chains presented below share a single source sample, sequenced in a study of T cells in Graves' hyperthyroidism and ophthalmopathy. The CDR3 regions of TCR beta were amplified from RNA transcripts. HTBI primers drove first-round RT-PCR of the TCR CDR3. TCRdb re-called the multiplex PCR reads with MiXCR, one entry per CDR3 protein. The sample contains almost 600,000 distinct CDR3 sequences, roughly 14% of which appear only once. Sequencing was done on a sample of blood. The receptors shown here come from a woman aged 25-40 years with Graves' hyperthyroidism that later progressed to Graves' ophthalmopathy.

In this sample, this clonotype turned up many times. This chain links TRBV7-2 with TRBJ1-4, with 10 bases lining up with TRBD1. The CDR3 totals 15 residues. The J segment lost 6 bases and the V segment lost 5 bases, leaving 6 bases of the junction unmatched. Germline assignment: CDR1 SGHTA and CDR2 FQGNSA. CDR3 DNA sequence: TGTGCCAGCAGCCGGAGGACAGGGGGGGATGAAAAACTGTTTTTT. The encoded protein is CASSRRTGGDEKLFF.

The chain is built from TRBV27 and TRBJ1-4; D is possibly TRBD1 (5 bases). The CDR3 has 15 amino acids. The V end lost 2 bases, the J end lost 7 bases, and 14 bases lay between the germline ends. Germline values: CDR1 MNHEY, CDR2 SMNVEV (reference sequence). This CDR3 reads CASSLVGEWGEKLFF. The DNA for the CDR3 is TGTGCCAGCAGTTTAGTAGGGGAGTGGGGTGAAAAACTGTTTTTT.

The V gene is TRBV9, the J gene TRBJ2-7; tentative D call: TRBD1 (6 bases). The length of the CDR3 is 14 residues. V lost 0 bases and J 4 bases, leaving 11 bases between the germline ends. Germline CDR1 is SGDLS and CDR2 is YYNGEE. CDR3 nucleotide sequence: TGTGCCAGCAGCGTAGTGAAGGGGGATTACGAGCAGTACTTC. It yields the protein CASSVVKGDYEQYF.

This clonotype was recorded at least ten times. The rearrangement uses TRBV12-3 or TRBV12-4 and TRBJ2-1; possibly TRBD2 for D (6 bases). V gave up 5 bases and J gave up 13 bases, with 21 bases separating them. The CDR3 extends over 14 amino acids. The CDR3: CASSRDSPGGSQFF. As DNA, the CDR3 is TGTGCCAGCAGTCGGGACTCCCCGGGCGGGTCTCAGTTCTTC.

This clonotype has just a few counts. The V and J genes are TRBV4-1 and TRBJ2-7; TRBD2 matches at 7 bases. The CDR3 length is 13 residues. Germline V gives CDR1 MGHRA, CDR2 YSYEKL. V gave up 4 bases and J gave up 2 bases; unmatched junction bases: 2. The CDR3 DNA follows: TGCGCCAGCAGCCGGGGGGGAGCCTACGAGCAGTACTTC. It codes for CASSRGGAYEQYF.

This clonotype showed up many times. The chain combines TRBV20-1 with TRBJ2-4; D gene unclear. There are 13 residues in the CDR3. Germline V gene sequence: CDR1 DFQATT, CDR2 SNEGSKA (reference sequence). V gave up 6 bases and J gave up 6 bases, with 15 bases separating them. CDR3 sequence: CSAEAGLANIQYF. In DNA form, the CDR3 reads TGCAGTGCCGAGGCCGGTCTCGCAAACATTCAGTACTTC.

This clonotype was counted at least ten times. The chain links TRBV7-2 to TRBJ2-3, with D uncertain. Germline values: CDR1 SGHTA, CDR2 FQGNSA. Trimming pared 5 bases from V and 5 bases from J, leaving 11 bases between. This CDR3 spans 13 amino acids. The CDR3 sequence: CASSPRLVDTQYF. CDR3 nucleotide sequence: TGTGCCAGCAGCCCAAGACTGGTAGATACGCAGTATTTT.

This clonotype was found many times. This chain links TRBV19 with TRBJ2-3; D tentatively fits TRBD1 or TRBD2 (6 bases each). Between the trimmed V and J ends, which lost 2 bases and 4 bases, there was a span of 25 bases. The CDR3 is 19 amino acids. Germline V CDR1 and CDR2: LNHDA, SQIVND (reference sequence). The CDR3 region is CASSIRPGAIVGGADTQYF. CDR3 coding DNA: TGTGCCAGTAGTATAAGACCCGGGGCTATAGTGGGGGGCGCAGATACGCAGTATTTT.

This clonotype was observed a handful of times. The CDR3 carries no conserved terminal phenylalanine or tryptophan, so it likely arises from a read error. The V and J genes are TRBV5-1 and TRBJ2-7; D is ambiguous. The CDR3 loop spans 16 amino acids. The V gene's germline CDR1 is SGHRS and CDR2 YFSETQ. The V and J ends lost 1 base and 0 bases respectively, with 14 bases between them. The CDR3 sequence is CASSLRSASLSYEQYL. The CDR3 bases are TGCGCCAGCAGCTTGAGGTCAGCCAGTCTCTCCTACGAGCAGTACCTC.

This clonotype was observed many times. This rearrangement joins TRBV11-2 to TRBJ2-1; D gene ambiguous. Between the trimmed V and J ends, which lost 0 bases and 2 bases, there was a span of 14 bases. This CDR3 has 17 amino acids. The germline V gene encodes CDR1 SGHAT and CDR2 FQNNGV. DNA for the CDR3: TGTGCCAGCAGCTTAGAAATCTTCGGTACTCCCTACAATGAGCAGTTCTTC. This translates into CASSLEIFGTPYNEQFF.

This clonotype has a handful of counts. This may stem from a read error, because a much larger clone lies one nucleotide away. The chain links TRBV7-2 to TRBJ1-2, with D tentatively TRBD1 (5 bases). In germline, CDR1 is SGHTA, CDR2 FQGNSA. The CDR3 consists of 16 residues. CDR3 region: CAGRLQPGPRNYGYTF. Written as DNA, the CDR3 is TGTGCCGGCAGATTACAACCGGGACCGAGAAACTATGGCTACACCTTC. The full variable domain, with the rest looked up from reference TRBV7-2 and TRBJ1-2, is GAGVSQSPSNKVTEKGKDVELRCDPISGHTALYWYRQSLGQGLEFLIYFQGNSAPDKSGLPSDRFSAERTGGSVSTLTIQRTQQEDSAVYLCAGRLQPGPRNYGYTFGSGTRLTVV.

Many counts were recorded for this clonotype. The rearrangement joins TRBV6-2 or TRBV6-3 to TRBJ1-1; the D is unclear. V was shortened by 6 bases and J by 3 bases, with 20 bases between the two germline ends. The CDR3 extends over 16 amino acids. Looked up from germline, CDR1 is MNHEY and CDR2 is SVGEGT. The CDR3 region has the DNA TGTGCCAGCAGCCCTGAGCCCCGGGAGATCGACACTGAAGCTTTCTTT. It encodes CASSPEPREIDTEAFF.

This clonotype was observed many times. CDR3 sequence: CASSPQDRTKGNTIYF. CDR3 DNA: TGTGCCAGCAGTCCCCAGGACAGAACGAAAGGAAACACCATATATTTT. This sequence joins TRBV27 and TRBJ1-3, with TRBD1 as a possible D gene (6 bases). Germline assignment: CDR1 MNHEY and CDR2 SMNVEV (reference sequence). The V end lost 5 bases, the J end lost 4 bases, and 18 bases lay between the germline ends. The CDR3 consists of 16 residues.

This clonotype was observed many times. The rearrangement links TRBV7-9 to TRBJ2-6; D is undetermined. The V gene lost 5 bases and the J gene lost 2 bases, with 10 bases spanning the gap. CDR1 SEHNR and CDR2 FQNEAQ come from the germline V gene (reference sequence). There are 15 residues in the CDR3. The CDR3 region has the DNA TGTGCCAGCAGCCCACCCGGGCCTGGGGCCAACGTCCTGACTTTC. It codes for CASSPPGPGANVLTF.